Following are 3 T cell receptor beta chains from one sample sequenced in a study of T cell clones after liver transplantation. Data came from immunoSEQ multiplex PCR; TCRdb stores just in-frame clones and leaves some out. The profile shows 85,000 to 130,000 clones, 82% of them singletons. The sequences come from CD4+ T cells from blood, collected before liver transplant. Receptors were obtained from a human donor who received a liver transplant.

This sequence joins TRBV6-5 and TRBJ1-1; D uncertain. Trimming removed 7 bases at V and 1 base at J, with 10 bases between. This CDR3 has 13 amino acids. Germline V gene data show CDR1 as MNHEY and CDR2 as SVGAGI. The chain's CDR3 is CASKRSGNTEAFF. CDR3 DNA: TGTGCCAGCAAACGTTCCGGGAACACTGAAGCTTTCTTT.

This clone was observed once. The CDR3 loop reads CASSRNDGGESEQFF. The DNA for the CDR3 is TGTGCCAGCAGCCGCAATGATGGAGGGGAGAGTGAGCAGTTCTTC. The chain couples TRBV7-7 to TRBJ2-1; TRBD2 is a possible D gene (6 bases). The CDR3 has 15 amino acids. The V and J ends lost 5 bases and 9 bases respectively, with 20 bases between them. CDR1 is SSHAT, CDR2 FNYEAQ, per germline (reference sequence). Combining the CDR3 with reference TRBV7-7 and TRBJ2-1 gives the whole variable domain GAGVSQSPRYKVTKRGQDVTLRCDPISSHATLYWYQQALGQGPEFLTYFNYEAQPDKSGLPSDRFSAERPEGSISTLTIQRTEQRDSAMYRCASSRNDGGESEQFFGPGTRLTVL.

On this clone: One junction end does not reproduce the germline sequence, and a read error may be involved. The chain combines TRBV27 with TRBJ2-7; 7 bases agree with TRBD2. Germline CDR1 and CDR2: MNHEY and SMNVEV (reference sequence). The CDR3 has 17 residues. CDR3 residues: CAGSLASSPSGPYEQYF. As DNA, the CDR3 is TGTGCCGGCAGTTTAGCTAGTTCGCCTAGCGGACCCTACGAGCAGTACTTC.